The 19 T cell receptor beta chains presented below share a single source sample, sequenced in a study of CD8+ T cells in alopecia areata (dated by TCRdb to between 2017 and 2018). Library creation used the immunoSEQ multiplex PCR assay. For TCR sequencing, RNA was extracted from every sample and reverse transcribed into cDNA to serve as template. Drawn from immuneACCESS, this table holds only the in-frame rearrangements with V and J called that TCRdb kept. Clones are partly lost; checked studies trace under half to an unresolved V gene and leave the rest unexplained. This sample holds around 200,000 clones; about 53% were observed only once. In total, the top ten clones hold 10% to 14% of the sample. Interpreted using the paper, the time point label stands for: 20 to 30 weeks on oral tofacitinib. In light of the paper, this sample's treatment or condition label describes: oral pan-JAK inhibitor, 5-10 mg twice daily.

The specimen comprised CD8+ T cells sorted from blood, sampled at week 24, from a patient treated with tofacitinib. These receptors all come from a human donor with alopecia areata.

This clone was seen more than once but under ten times. The V gene is TRBV5-1, the J gene TRBJ1-5; D is uncertain. V was trimmed by 0 bases and J by 3 bases, leaving 10 bases between them. Germline loops: CDR1 SGHRS, CDR2 YFSETQ. The CDR3 runs to 15 residues. CDR3 DNA sequence: TGCGCCAGCAGCTTGGACAGTCCCACCAATCAGCCCCAGCATTTT. It encodes CASSLDSPTNQPQHF.

This chain joins TRBV28 and TRBJ1-2; D gene ambiguous. Looked up from germline, CDR1 is MDHEN and CDR2 is SYDVKM. The V end was cut by 4 bases, the J end by 4 bases, with 7 bases between. This CDR3 region has 12 residues. CDR3 residues: CASSSEGYGYTF. Written as DNA, the CDR3 is TGTGCCAGCAGTTCCGAAGGCTATGGCTACACCTTC.

The V and J genes are TRBV19 and TRBJ2-1, with a tentative D call TRBD1 (6 bases). Germline CDR1 and CDR2: LNHDA and SQIVND (reference sequence). V lost 3 bases and J 10 bases, leaving 10 bases between the germline ends. The length of the CDR3 is 12 residues. CDR3: CASSITGYEQFF. DNA of the CDR3: TGTGCCAGTAGTATCACAGGGTACGAGCAGTTCTTC.

J is TRBJ1-1 and V is TRBV6-6, with D unclear. Trimming removed 2 bases from V and 1 base from J, with 8 bases in between. Germline V gene sequence: CDR1 MNHNY, CDR2 SVGAGI (reference sequence). The CDR3 consists of 14 residues. CDR3 nucleotide sequence: TGTGCCAGCAGTTACACAAAGAGGAACACTGAAGCTTTCTTT. Translation: CASSYTKRNTEAFF.

This sequence joins TRBV4-2 and TRBJ2-1, with 11 positions matching TRBD2. CDR1 LGHNA and CDR2 YNFKEQ come from the germline V gene. V lost 0 bases and J lost 6; bases outside the gene matches: 7. The CDR3 covers 17 residues. This chain's CDR3 is CASSQEAGTSGSNEQFF. CDR3 bases: TGTGCCAGCAGCCAAGAAGCGGGGACTAGCGGCAGCAATGAGCAGTTCTTC.

This clone has just a few counts. The chain combines TRBV19 with TRBJ2-2; D remains ambiguous. The ends were cut back, 7 bases at V and 3 bases at J, with 18 bases in the middle. The germline gives CDR1 LNHDA, CDR2 SQIVND (reference sequence). The CDR3 is made up of 16 amino acids. The CDR3 protein is CASIGSEASDTGELFF. The CDR3 DNA is TGTGCCAGTATCGGATCCGAGGCCTCCGACACCGGGGAGCTGTTTTTT.

This clone appeared a few times. The V and J genes are TRBV2 and TRBJ1-2; possible D gene TRBD1, 5 bases. The CDR3 contains 16 residues. Trimming took 0 bases from V and 2 from J, leaving 13 bases between them. Germline CDR1 reads SNHLY; CDR2 reads FYNNEI. CDR3 sequence: CASSEAMEGINYGYTF. In nucleotides, the CDR3 is TGTGCCAGCAGTGAAGCTATGGAGGGGATAAACTATGGCTACACCTTC.

V and J are TRBV25-1 and TRBJ2-1; 8 nucleotides line up with TRBD1. Germline V gives CDR1 MGHDK, CDR2 SYGVNS. V was pared by 0 bases and J by 7 bases, with 8 bases of the junction left unmatched. The CDR3 contains 16 residues. CDR3 DNA sequence: TGTGCCAGCAGTGAATACCACGGACAGGGCGGTAATGAGCAGTTCTTC. Translating gives CASSEYHGQGGNEQFF. Using reference TRBV25-1 and TRBJ2-1 for the parts outside the CDR3, the full variable domain is EADIYQTPRYLVIGTGKKITLECSQTMGHDKMYWYQQDPGMELHLIHYSYGVNSTEKGDLSSESTVSRIRTEHFPLTLESARPSHTSQYLCASSEYHGQGGNEQFFGPGTRLTVL.

The chain joins TRBV6-5 to TRBJ2-7, with 11 nucleotides matching TRBD1. V gave up 7 bases and J gave up 2 bases; unmatched junction bases: 4. CDR3 size: 14 residues. Germline V gene sequence: CDR1 MNHEY, CDR2 SVGAGI. The CDR3 is CASKPGQGAYEQYF. For the CDR3, the DNA is TGTGCCAGCAAACCGGGACAGGGGGCCTACGAGCAGTACTTC.

There are a few counts of this clone. The chain recombines TRBV9 with TRBJ1-5; D unclear. V was trimmed by 6 bases and J by 3 bases, leaving 13 bases between them. CDR1 SGDLS and CDR2 YYNGEE come from the germline V gene. This CDR3 is built from 14 residues. CDR3 bases: TGTGCCAGCATAAGTAAGGGCCACAATCAGCCCCAGCATTTT. Its translation: CASISKGHNQPQHF.

This chain connects TRBV15 to TRBJ2-5; TRBD2 matches at 7 bases. This CDR3 region has 14 residues. Germline V CDR1 and CDR2: LNHNV, YYDKDF (reference sequence). V shed 8 bases and J 5 bases; nucleotides not matched to a gene: 11. The CDR3 loop is CATVASGGRETQYF. The CDR3 nucleotides are TGTGCCACCGTTGCCTCCGGGGGGAGGGAGACCCAGTACTTC.

The table lists this clone with a few counts. The V and J genes are TRBV11-2 and TRBJ2-2, with D perhaps TRBD2 (5 bases). Germline assignment: CDR1 SGHAT and CDR2 FQNNGV. V was pared by 1 base and J by 5 bases, with 8 bases between. There are 14 residues in the CDR3. CDR3 loop: CASSLGRDTGELFF. The CDR3 nucleotides are TGTGCCAGCAGCTTAGGTCGGGATACCGGGGAGCTGTTTTTT.

This clone was detected only a few times. This chain connects TRBV29-1 to TRBJ2-7, with TRBD1 identical over 7 bases. The ends lost 7 bases at V and 0 bases at J; junction bases unmatched: 6. This CDR3 spans 13 amino acids. CDR1 is SQVTM, CDR2 ANQGSEA, per germline. The CDR3 here is CSGKTGSSYEQYF. Here the CDR3 DNA reads TGCAGCGGGAAGACAGGGAGCTCCTACGAGCAGTACTTC.

In this sample, this clone turned up a few times. The chain has TRBV29-1 and TRBJ2-4; D is tentatively TRBD1 or TRBD2 (6 bases each). Germline V lookup: CDR1 SQVTM, CDR2 ANQGSEA. The CDR3 runs 14 residues. Trimming left V 6 bases short and J 1 base short, with 13 bases between. The CDR3 DNA reads TGCAGCGTACAGGGACTCGAGGCCAAAAACATTCAGTACTTC. Encoded protein: CSVQGLEAKNIQYF.

The rearrangement uses TRBV10-2 and TRBJ1-1; 8 bases fit TRBD1. The germline V gene has CDR1 WSHSY and CDR2 SAAADI. The trim removed 3 bases at V and 4 bases at J, leaving 4 bases unmatched. CDR3 size: 14 residues. Written as DNA, the CDR3 is TGCGCCAGCAGTGACCTACAGGGGGGCACTGAAGCTTTCTTT. Encoded protein: CASSDLQGGTEAFF.

The chain joins TRBV30 to TRBJ2-1; 9 bases match TRBD2. Per the germline V gene, CDR1 is GTSNPN and CDR2 is SVGIG (reference sequence). The CDR3 covers 13 residues. Germline trimming cut 2 bases from V and 9 bases from J; bases unmatched to any gene: 5. CDR3 loop: CAWSSGGFLEQFF. The CDR3 nucleotides read TGTGCCTGGAGTAGCGGGGGGTTTCTTGAGCAGTTCTTC.

The chain is built from TRBV4-2 and TRBJ2-3; no firm D call. This CDR3 comprises 12 residues. V lost 1 base to trimming and J lost 4 bases, with 3 bases between them. Germline-derived CDR1 and CDR2 are LGHNA and YNFKEQ. CDR3 loop: CASSQAADTQYF. In nucleotides, the CDR3 is TGTGCCAGCAGCCAAGCAGCAGATACGCAGTATTTT.

There are a few counts of this clone. The chain links TRBV29-1 to TRBJ2-1; 10 bases align to TRBD1. Germline assignment: CDR1 SQVTM and CDR2 ANQGSEA. This CDR3 has 15 amino acids. The junction had 6 bases not matched to a gene; V was cut back by 4 bases and J by 3 bases. This CDR3 is CSVVDRGRDYNEQFF. The CDR3 region has the DNA TGCAGCGTTGTTGACAGGGGGCGCGACTACAATGAGCAGTTCTTC.

This clone was seen a few times. This chain's CDR3 is CASSTRDTQYF. The CDR3 DNA reads as TGTGCCAGCAGTACCCGGGACACTCAGTACTTC. The chain combines TRBV27 with TRBJ2-7; D possibly corresponds to TRBD1 (6 bases). Trimming stripped 5 bases from V and 10 bases from J, with 12 bases between. There are 11 residues in the CDR3. Germline V lookup: CDR1 MNHEY, CDR2 SMNVEV (reference sequence).